The rows below give T cell receptor beta chains drawn from one sample of a study of shared clonotypes between healthy human individuals. Data came from immunoSEQ multiplex PCR; TCRdb stores just in-frame clones and leaves some out. Among 1,100,000 or so clones, 75% to 85% were seen once, and the ten largest hold 0.5% to 0.6%. Sequencing was performed on memory CD4+ T cells from PBMCs. These receptors all stem from a man aged 18 to 35 in good health. Some clones in this sample may be carry-over from other donors' samples. Both conserved end residues are part of each CDR3. Fields, in order: J gene, V gene, clone size, D gene, CDR3 protein, CDR3 DNA. A D gene is named only where the DNA matches it firmly. Only part of the rows carry a size: once, few, many, or a class if the clone is expanded.

>TRBJ1-6|TRBV7-3|-|-
CASSLTGIDSPLHF
TGTGCCAGCAGCCTGACGGGGATCGATTCACCCCTCCACTTT
>TRBJ1-2|TRBV4-2|-|-
CASSQDGGWNYGYTF
TGTGCCAGCAGCCAAGACGGTGGGTGGAACTATGGCTACACCTTC
>TRBJ2-7|TRBV5-1|once|TRBD1
CASSSGTAASYEQYF
TGCGCCAGCAGCTCCGGGACAGCGGCCTCCTACGAGCAGTACTTC
>TRBJ2-5|TRBV11-1|-|TRBD1
CASSHRMTGVMETQYF
TGTGCCAGCAGCCACCGGATGACAGGGGTGATGGAGACCCAGTACTTC
>TRBJ2-5|TRBV5-6|-|-
CASSRGTEETQYF
TGTGCCAGCAGCCGCGGGACAGAGGAGACCCAGTACTTC
>TRBJ2-7|TRBV18|-|TRBD1
CASSPARDSAYEQYF
TGTGCCAGCTCACCAGCCCGGGACAGTGCCTACGAGCAGTACTTC
>TRBJ2-3|TRBV7-3|-|-
CASSFGGVNTQYF
TGTGCCAGCAGCTTCGGGGGAGTTAATACGCAGTATTTT
>TRBJ2-6|TRBV10-3|-|-
CAISESQGVSGANVLTF
TGTGCCATCAGTGAGTCGCAAGGGGTCTCTGGGGCCAACGTCCTGACTTTC
>TRBJ2-2|TRBV7-9|-|-
CASSLGRGKSTGELFF
TGTGCCAGCAGCTTAGGTCGGGGCAAATCCACCGGGGAGCTGTTTTTT
>TRBJ2-2|TRBV5-4|-|-
CASSLGAGNTGELFF
TGTGCCAGCAGCTTGGGCGCAGGTAACACCGGGGAGCTGTTTTTT
>TRBJ1-5|TRBV28|-|TRBD1
CASSPGQTNQPQHF
TGTGCCAGCAGTCCGGGACAGACCAATCAGCCCCAGCATTTT
>TRBJ2-7|TRBV18|-|-
CASSLSTSIYEQYF
TGTGCCAGCTCACTCTCGACTAGTATCTACGAGCAGTACTTC
>TRBJ1-2|TRBV19|-|-
CASSLSTRHTF
TGTGCCAGTAGCTTAAGTACTCGGCACACCTTC
>TRBJ2-1|TRBV28|-|-
CASTNVLSPSYNEQFF
TGTGCCAGCACCAACGTTCTCAGTCCCTCCTACAATGAGCAGTTCTTC
>TRBJ2-5|TRBV12-5|-|-
CASALGLQRRETQYF
TGTGCTAGTGCTCTGGGACTCCAGAGGCGAGAGACCCAGTACTTC
>TRBJ2-1|TRBV28|-|TRBD2
CASSGGRGTSGMNEQFF
TGTGCCAGCAGTGGGGGTCGAGGGACTAGCGGGATGAATGAGCAGTTCTTC
>TRBJ2-1|TRBV4-1|-|-
CASSQGLAYNNEQFF
TGCGCCAGCAGCCAAGGTCTAGCGTACAACAATGAGCAGTTCTTC
>TRBJ1-2|TRBV28|-|TRBD1
CASRSEGQGSGGYTF
TGTGCCAGCAGGTCTGAGGGACAGGGGTCTGGGGGCTACACCTTC
>TRBJ1-3|TRBV7-3|-|-
CASSLVGFGNTIYF
TGTGCCAGCAGCTTAGTCGGGTTTGGAAACACCATATATTTT
>TRBJ1-5|TRBV30|-|-
CAWSSENFNQPQHF
TGTGCCTGGAGTAGCGAAAATTTCAATCAGCCCCAGCATTTT
>TRBJ1-1|TRBV11-3|-|-
CASSPRGGGASSEAFF
TGTGCCAGCAGCCCTAGGGGTGGGGGGGCGTCGTCTGAAGCTTTCTTT
>TRBJ2-3|TRBV14|-|-
CASSSGRSTQYF
TGTGCCAGCAGCTCAGGGCGCAGTACGCAGTATTTT
>TRBJ1-2|TRBV5-1|-|-
CASSLVPGYGYTF
TGCGCCAGCAGCTTGGTGCCGGGCTATGGCTACACCTTC
>TRBJ1-5|TRBV28|-|-
CASLLWAAGGGNQPQHF
TGTGCCAGCCTGTTATGGGCAGCTGGCGGGGGCAATCAGCCCCAGCATTTT
>TRBJ2-6|TRBV27|-|TRBD1
CASSLSILPGTGDTGANVLTF
TGTGCCAGCAGTTTATCTATACTTCCCGGGACAGGGGATACTGGGGCCAACGTCCTGACTTTC
>TRBJ1-3|TRBV9|-|TRBD1
CASSVEGALRNTIYF
TGTGCCAGCAGCGTAGAGGGGGCTCTTAGGAACACCATATATTTT
>TRBJ1-5|TRBV6-5|-|-
CASSYSSAARGPQHF
TGTGCCAGCAGTTACTCGTCGGCGGCCCGAGGGCCCCAGCATTTT
>TRBJ2-7|TRBV4-1|-|TRBD1
CASSQAGTGAPEQYF
TGCGCCAGCAGCCAAGCCGGGACAGGGGCGCCCGAGCAGTACTTC
>TRBJ1-5|TRBV21-1|-|-
CASSHRDSPRMTQPQHF
TGTGCCAGCAGCCACCGGGACAGCCCCCGGATGACTCAGCCCCAGCATTTT
>TRBJ1-4|TRBV18|few|-
CASSLRQTTNEKLFF
TGTGCCAGCTCACTCCGACAAACAACTAATGAAAAACTGTTTTTT
>TRBJ2-7|TRBV6-1|-|-
CASSGTRYEQYF
TGTGCCAGCAGTGGGACACGTTACGAGCAGTACTTC
>TRBJ2-7|TRBV11-2|-|TRBD2
CASSASGGAEQYF
TGTGCCAGCAGCGCTAGCGGGGGTGCCGAGCAGTACTTC
>TRBJ2-7|TRBV28|-|-
CASSLSRKTYEQYF
TGTGCCAGCAGTTTGAGCCGGAAAACCTACGAGCAGTACTTC
>TRBJ2-5|TRBV25-1|many|TRBD1
CASKPGGAVETQYF
TGTGCCAGCAAGCCAGGGGGAGCGGTGGAGACCCAGTACTTC
>TRBJ1-5|TRBV7-2|-|-
CASSMLTNSNQPQHF
TGTGCCAGCAGCATGCTAACCAATAGCAATCAGCCCCAGCATTTT
>TRBJ2-7|TRBV30|-|-
CALSIGAIYEQYF
TGTGCCCTCTCTATTGGGGCAATCTACGAGCAGTACTTC
>TRBJ2-2|TRBV5-4|-|-
CASSLVSGNTGELFF
TGTGCCAGCAGCTTGGTTTCAGGGAACACCGGGGAGCTGTTTTTT
>TRBJ2-7|TRBV7-3|-|-
CASSLTGLAEQYF
TGTGCCAGCAGCTTAACGGGGTTGGCGGAGCAGTACTTC
>TRBJ1-2|TRBV5-1|-|-
CASSLSTNYGYTF
TGCGCCAGCAGCTTGAGTACCAACTATGGCTACACCTTC
>TRBJ2-7|TRBV7-7|-|TRBD1
CASSLTGGSEQYF
TGTGCCAGCAGCTTGACAGGGGGGAGCGAGCAGTACTTC
>TRBJ2-2|TRBV5-1|-|-
CASSLTGLDTGELFF
TGCGCCAGCAGCTTGACAGGGTTAGACACCGGGGAGCTGTTTTTT
>TRBJ1-4|TRBV9|-|-
CASSVGATQGGEKLFF
TGTGCCAGCAGCGTGGGGGCTACGCAAGGTGGTGAAAAACTGTTTTTT
>TRBJ2-7|TRBV5-4|-|TRBD2
CASSLGAGAYEQYF
TGTGCCAGCAGCTTGGGAGCGGGGGCCTACGAGCAGTACTTC
>TRBJ2-3|TRBV5-6|once|TRBD2
CASSTGTSGRVTQYF
TGTGCCAGCAGCACCGGGACTAGCGGGAGAGTTACGCAGTATTTT
>TRBJ2-3|TRBV11-2|-|-
CASSPVGGPITDTQYF
TGTGCCAGCAGCCCGGTCGGCGGGCCGATCACAGATACGCAGTATTTT
>TRBJ1-1|TRBV2|few|-
CASSLSPNTEAFF
TGTGCCAGCAGCCTCTCTCCGAACACTGAAGCTTTCTTT
>TRBJ1-2|TRBV19|-|-
CASSIGRLNYGYTF
TGTGCCAGTAGTATCGGACGCCTCAACTATGGCTACACCTTC
>TRBJ2-2|TRBV9|few|TRBD2
CASSVFLAGGETGELFF
TGTGCCAGCAGCGTATTCTTAGCGGGAGGCGAAACCGGGGAGCTGTTTTTT
>TRBJ2-1|TRBV5-1|-|-
CASSSYSAYNEQFF
TGCGCCAGCAGCTCCTATTCGGCCTACAATGAGCAGTTCTTC
>TRBJ2-1|TRBV4-2|-|TRBD2
CASSQELAGVSGEQFF
TGTGCCAGCAGCCAAGAGCTAGCGGGAGTTAGTGGTGAGCAGTTCTTC
>TRBJ2-1|TRBV15|-|-
CATSRDPGRGNEQFF
TGTGCCACCAGCAGAGATCCAGGGCGTGGAAATGAGCAGTTCTTC
>TRBJ2-2|TRBV11-2|-|-
CASSFNQLGELFF
TGTGCCAGCAGTTTTAACCAACTCGGGGAGCTGTTTTTT
>TRBJ1-4|TRBV30|few|-
CAWNLAGVGEKLFF
TGTGCCTGGAACCTAGCGGGGGTGGGTGAAAAACTGTTTTTT
>TRBJ1-1|TRBV7-3|-|-
CASSSGTEAFF
TGTGCCAGCAGCTCAGGCACTGAAGCTTTCTTT
>TRBJ1-5|TRBV7-2|-|-
CASSWGRNNQPQHF
TGTGCCAGCAGTTGGGGGAGAAACAATCAGCCCCAGCATTTT
>TRBJ2-7|TRBV7-3|once|-
CASSLWGTLGEQYF
TGTGCCAGCAGCTTATGGGGGACACTGGGCGAGCAGTACTTC
>TRBJ2-7|TRBV2|-|-
CASSGLQIYEQYF
TGTGCCAGCAGTGGTTTACAGATCTACGAGCAGTACTTC
>TRBJ2-2|TRBV19|-|TRBD2
CASSPGLAGGPSNTGELFF
TGTGCCAGTAGTCCGGGACTAGCGGGAGGGCCGTCGAACACCGGGGAGCTGTTTTTT
>TRBJ1-4|TRBV5-1|once|-
CASSSDTYNEKLFF
TGCGCCAGCAGCTCCGACACCTATAATGAAAAACTGTTTTTT
>TRBJ1-1|TRBV2|few|-
CASSVDRSYEAFF
TGTGCCAGCAGTGTCGACAGGTCTTATGAAGCTTTCTTT